The clone carrying this TCR beta chain was picked up many times. Its antigen is not known. From the germline J gene comes the end of the CDR3, since the read stops 3 residues before it. The V and J ends lost 4 bases and 0 bases respectively, with 7 bases between them. This CDR3 is 13 amino acids long. Germline-derived CDR1 and CDR2 are MNHEY and SMNVEV (reference sequence). These data belong to a study of T cell clonality in common variable immunodeficiency. Study-wide findings and caveats: TCRbeta clonality was increased in CVID versus healthy controls. Compared with controls, CVID subjects had fewer shared TCRbeta clones.

The protocol was immunoSEQ multiplex PCR, while the TCRdb copy is restricted to in-frame clones and leaves out a portion. Singletons are absent from the sample, which has 35,000 to 55,000 clones. This clonotype was obtained from a person aged 18 to 75 in good health. The genes are TRBV27 and TRBJ2-7; the D gene is possibly TRBD2 (5 bases). The sample taken for sequencing was peripheral blood mononuclear cells. CDR3 residues: CASSYTSSYEQYF. Incomplete CDR3 DNA: TGTGCCAGCAGTTACACTAGCTCCTACGAG.